One sample yielded the 26 T cell receptor beta chains listed below, sequenced in a study of blood T cell repertoires in COVID-19. Clones were read by immunoSEQ multiplex PCR, and TCRdb kept only the in-frame ones, dropping some. The table shows about 270,000 clones, with roughly 93% occurring only once. Sequencing used PBMCs or T cells enriched from blood (not recorded which). These receptors all stem from a woman in her forties with acute COVID-19.

The chain has TRBV6-6 and TRBJ2-1; 8 nucleotides line up with TRBD2. Germline V CDR1 and CDR2: MNHNY, SVGAGI (reference sequence). The CDR3 has 14 amino acids. Germline trimming cut 7 bases from V and 9 bases from J; bases unmatched to any gene: 11. The CDR3 nucleotides are TGTGCCAGCACATTAGCGGGACTAGGGGGTGAGCAGTTCTTC. Amino acid sequence: CASTLAGLGGEQFF.

The rearrangement joins TRBV3-1 (or the pseudogene TRBV3-2) to TRBJ2-1, with D unclear. The CDR3 is 13 amino acids. V was trimmed by 6 bases and J by 6 bases, leaving 12 bases between them. CDR1 is LGHDT and CDR2 is YNNKEL in the germline V gene (reference sequence). In DNA form, the CDR3 reads TGTGCCAGCAGTAGCTCTGATTCCAATGAGCAGTTCTTC. Protein sequence: CASSSSDSNEQFF.

In DNA form, the CDR3 reads TGTGCCAGCAGCTTAGCGCCTAGCGGGAACAATGAGCAGTTCTTC. It is translated as CASSLAPSGNNEQFF. The J gene is TRBJ2-1, the V gene TRBV7-6; 9 nucleotides line up with TRBD2. The germline gives CDR1 SGHVS, CDR2 FNYEAQ. J gave up 5 bases and V 0 bases, and 2 bases lay outside the gene matches. The CDR3 contains 15 residues.

The rearrangement uses TRBV6-6 and TRBJ1-1; D call uncertain. Trimming shortened V by 2 bases and J by 4 bases, and 8 bases separated the two germline ends. The length of the CDR3 is 13 residues. Germline V gene data show CDR1 as MNHNY and CDR2 as SVGAGI (reference sequence). The CDR3 here is CASSYEEVTEAFF. CDR3 DNA: TGTGCCAGCAGTTACGAGGAGGTCACTGAAGCTTTCTTT.

This clone was detected only once. The chain recombines TRBV21-1 with TRBJ2-7; the D call in the table, TRBD2, was not verified against the DNA. TRBV21-1 is listed as a pseudogene. This CDR3 region has 16 residues. The CDR3, as DNA: TGTGCCAGCAGCACCAATCGGGAGGCGAGCTCCTACGAGCAGTACTTC. Amino acid sequence: CASSTNREASSYEQYF.

This clone occurred once. The chain has TRBV7-2 and TRBJ1-2, with 7 bases matching TRBD1. Trimming cost V 5 bases and J 2 bases; bases outside gene matches: 11. Germline values: CDR1 SGHTA, CDR2 FQGNSA. The CDR3 extends over 16 amino acids. DNA for the CDR3: TGTGCCAGCAGCCAGACCCTCGGGACAGCAAACTATGGCTACACCTTC. This sequence encodes CASSQTLGTANYGYTF.

The sample holds one count of this clone. The CDR3 coding sequence is TGTGCCAGCAGCGTAGAGTCTGGGTGGGCCGGCGAGACCCAGTACTTC. The encoded protein is CASSVESGWAGETQYF. The chain combines TRBV9 with TRBJ2-5; D is unresolved. CDR1 is SGDLS and CDR2 is YYNGEE in the germline V gene. The V end was cut by 0 bases, the J end by 5 bases, with 17 bases between. The CDR3 loop spans 16 amino acids.

This chain joins TRBV5-5 and TRBJ1-5; no definite D call. This CDR3 spans 15 amino acids. Per germline, CDR1 SGHKS and CDR2 YYEKEE (reference sequence). With 1 base removed from V and 4 bases from J, the gap between germline ends came to 12 bases. The CDR3 sequence: CASSLYGERNQPQHF. CDR3 in DNA: TGTGCCAGCAGCTTGTACGGGGAGAGGAATCAGCCCCAGCATTTT.

The chain joins TRBV5-1 to TRBJ1-1; D is unresolved. CDR1 is SGHRS and CDR2 is YFSETQ in the germline V gene. CDR3 size: 15 residues. V shed 4 bases and J shed 1 base, with 14 bases lying between them. The CDR3 region is CASSPIGLQNTEAFF. DNA of the CDR3: TGCGCCAGCAGCCCCATTGGACTGCAGAACACTGAAGCTTTCTTT.

This clone came up a few times. The V call is TRBV7-3, the J call TRBJ2-7; possible D gene TRBD2, 6 bases. Germline V gene lookup returns CDR1 SGHTA and CDR2 FQGTGA. V was clipped by 5 bases and J by 7 bases, with 15 bases between them. This CDR3 spans 13 amino acids. CDR3 bases: TGTGCCAGCAGCCCGCAACCTAGCGATGAGCAGTACTTC. The encoded protein is CASSPQPSDEQYF.

V usage is TRBV9 and J usage is TRBJ1-6; maybe TRBD1 (6 bases). V was clipped by 4 bases and J by 8 bases, with 16 bases between them. This CDR3 has 15 amino acids. The V gene's germline CDR1 is SGDLS and CDR2 YYNGEE. As DNA, the CDR3 is TGTGCCAGCAGCAGCAGGGGCTCTTTTGATTCACCCCTCCACTTT. It encodes CASSSRGSFDSPLHF. The complete variable domain, with remaining parts taken from reference TRBV9 and TRBJ1-6, reads DSGVTQTPKHLITATGQRVTLRCSPRSGDLSVYWYQQSLDQGLQFLIQYYNGEERAKGNILERFSAQQFPDLHSELNLSSLELGDSALYFCASSSRGSFDSPLHFGNGTRLTVT.

The chain couples TRBV18 to TRBJ1-2; 7 nucleotides align to TRBD1. CDR1 KGHSH and CDR2 LQKENI come from the germline V gene. Unmatched junction bases numbered 10, after V lost 4 bases and J lost 2 bases. The length of the CDR3 is 16 residues. CDR3 DNA sequence: TGTGCCAGCTCACAGTCGGACAGGACGTACAACTATGGCTACACCTTC. Protein product: CASSQSDRTYNYGYTF.

This chain links TRBV5-1 with TRBJ1-4; 9 nucleotides align to TRBD1. The CDR3 has 14 residues. The junction had 3 bases not matched to a gene; V was cut back by 3 bases and J by 6 bases. Germline values: CDR1 SGHRS, CDR2 YFSETQ. CDR3 nucleotide sequence: TGCGCCAGCAGCTCCGGGACAGGGTATGAAAAACTGTTTTTT. It is translated as CASSSGTGYEKLFF.

The chain has TRBV4-1 and TRBJ1-1, with unresolved D. Germline CDR1 is MGHRA and CDR2 is YSYEKL. The ends were cut back, 0 bases at V and 11 bases at J, with 7 bases in the middle. CDR3 length equals 11 residues. CDR3 sequence reads: CASSQERQAFF. The CDR3 DNA is TGCGCCAGCAGCCAAGAGAGGCAGGCTTTCTTT.

V gene TRBV11-3 combines with J gene TRBJ2-1, with 10 bases aligning to TRBD2. This CDR3 region has 19 residues. V shed 5 bases and J 1 base; nucleotides not matched to a gene: 14. Germline V gives CDR1 SGHNT, CDR2 YENEEA. The CDR3 nucleotides read TGTGCCAGCAGCCCAGGGGGACTAGCGAACCCCTTATCCTACAATGAGCAGTTCTTC. Protein: CASSPGGLANPLSYNEQFF.

The chain couples TRBV11-3 to TRBJ2-2, with a weak D call TRBD2 (6 bases). Germline V CDR1 and CDR2: SGHNT, YENEEA. This CDR3 comprises 15 residues. Trimming removed 5 bases at V and 6 bases at J, with 16 bases between. CDR3 coding DNA: TGTGCCAGCAGCCTCGGGAGACCCGGCCCCGGGGAGCTGTTTTTT. This encodes CASSLGRPGPGELFF.

The rearrangement uses TRBV4-3 and TRBJ2-5, with 10 bases that match TRBD1. V lost 4 bases and J lost 11; bases outside the gene matches: 10. This CDR3 is 14 amino acids long. Germline V lookup: CDR1 LGHNA, CDR2 YSLEER. CDR3 sequence reads: CASSLDRGRKVQYF. The CDR3 DNA reads as TGCGCCAGCAGCCTTGACAGGGGGCGGAAAGTTCAGTACTTC.

This clone has just a few counts. J is TRBJ2-2 and V is TRBV9; 8 bases match TRBD2. The CDR3 is 13 residues long. CDR1 is SGDLS, CDR2 YYNGEE, per germline. With V trimmed by 3 bases and J by 6 bases, 1 base remained unmatched. The CDR3, as DNA: TGTGCCAGCAGCGCGGGACTAGCCGGGGAGCTGTTTTTT. It yields the protein CASSAGLAGELFF.

The genes are TRBV24-1 and TRBJ2-6; 11 nucleotides align to TRBD2. Germline-derived CDR1 and CDR2 are KGHDR and SFDVKD. The trim removed 4 bases at V and 3 bases at J, leaving 13 bases unmatched. The CDR3 has 20 amino acids. The CDR3 DNA is TGTGCCACCAGTGACGCAACGGGCACTAGCGGGAGTCTTGGGGCCAACGTCCTGACTTTC. Amino acids: CATSDATGTSGSLGANVLTF.

The chain links TRBV20-1 to TRBJ1-5; 8 bases map to TRBD1. The CDR3 consists of 15 residues. Trimming took 3 bases from V and 3 from J; bases not matched to a gene: 7. CDR1 DFQATT and CDR2 SNEGSKA come from the germline V gene (reference sequence). CDR3 coding DNA: TGCAGTGCTAGTAGTGGGCAGGGGGCCAATCAGCCCCAGCATTTT. Protein sequence: CSASSGQGANQPQHF.

The genes are TRBV20-1 and TRBJ1-3; D uncertain. V lost 6 bases and J 3 bases, leaving 6 bases between the germline ends. CDR1 is DFQATT and CDR2 is SNEGSKA in the germline V gene (reference sequence). This CDR3 spans 11 amino acids. The CDR3 sequence: CSAYVGNTIYF. The CDR3 DNA follows: TGCAGTGCGTATGTTGGAAACACCATATATTTT.

This chain joins TRBV24-1 and TRBJ1-5; TRBD1 agrees at 7 bases. The germline gives CDR1 KGHDR, CDR2 SFDVKD. V shed 8 bases and J 3 bases; nucleotides not matched to a gene: 12. The CDR3 is 16 amino acids. The DNA for the CDR3 is TGTGCCACCACCACAGCCCGGGACAGAGTCAATCAGCCCCAGCATTTT. It translates to CATTTARDRVNQPQHF.

In its sample, this clone was seen a few times. This chain links TRBV30 with TRBJ1-5; 7 nucleotides match TRBD1. The CDR3 loop spans 16 amino acids. CDR1 is GTSNPN, CDR2 SVGIG, per germline (reference sequence). The junction had 11 bases not matched to a gene; V was cut back by 0 bases and J by 6 bases. The CDR3 reads CAWSVRRTGNTQPQHF. CDR3 nucleotides: TGTGCCTGGAGTGTACGTCGGACAGGTAATACTCAGCCCCAGCATTTT.

The rearrangement joins TRBV7-6 to TRBJ2-1; D may be TRBD2 (6 bases). V lost 1 base and J lost 0, with 13 bases in between. Germline V gives CDR1 SGHVS, CDR2 FNYEAQ. CDR3 length: 17 residues. The CDR3 reads CASSLGAGRSSYNEQFF. The CDR3 nucleotides read TGTGCCAGCAGCTTAGGGGCTGGGAGGAGCTCCTACAATGAGCAGTTCTTC.

The genes are TRBV28 and TRBJ1-4, with TRBD1 matching 7 bases. Trimming took 10 bases from V and 0 from J; bases not matched to a gene: 8. From germline, CDR1 is MDHEN and CDR2 SYDVKM. CDR3 length: 15 residues. In DNA form, the CDR3 reads TGTGCCATTACAGGGACAGCTGCAACTAATGAAAAACTGTTTTTT. Translation: CAITGTAATNEKLFF.

The chain has TRBV9 and TRBJ2-3, with unresolved D. The V end was cut by 4 bases, the J end by 5 bases, with 17 bases between. This CDR3 comprises 15 residues. CDR1 and CDR2 from the germline V gene are SGDLS and YYNGEE. The CDR3 loop is CASSPRDLDGDTQYF. The CDR3, as DNA: TGTGCCAGCAGCCCCCGTGACCTAGACGGAGATACGCAGTATTTT.